The next 16 T cell receptor beta chains were all read from a single sample in a study of shared clonotypes between healthy human individuals. TCRdb's copy holds only in-frame clones and misses some; the assay was immunoSEQ multiplex PCR. The table shows about a million clones, with approximately 80% occurring only once. Sequencing input: memory CD4+ T cells from PBMCs. The subset denotes: CD45RA-negative fraction. The receptors come from a man aged 18-30 years in good health. Some clones in this sample may be carry-over from other donors' samples.

This chain joins TRBV9 and TRBJ1-3; D remains ambiguous. V dropped 0 bases and J dropped 10 bases, with 8 bases sitting between them. CDR1 SGDLS and CDR2 YYNGEE come from the germline V gene. This CDR3 has 12 residues. The DNA for the CDR3 is TGTGCCAGCAGCGTAGAGGGTTATACCATATATTTT. Translation gives CASSVEGYTIYF.

The J gene is TRBJ2-1, the V gene TRBV5-4; 15 bases agree with TRBD2. This CDR3 comprises 18 residues. Trimming cost V 1 base and J 7 bases; bases outside gene matches: 9. Germline values: CDR1 SGHNT, CDR2 YYREEE (reference sequence). CDR3 coding DNA: TGTGCCAGCAGCTTGCCCCCCTGGACTAGCGGGAGGGGTAATGAGCAGTTCTTC. Amino acids: CASSLPPWTSGRGNEQFF.

The V and J genes are TRBV18 and TRBJ1-5, with 10 bases aligning to TRBD1. V shed 3 bases, J shed 2 bases, and the junction held 4 bases outside the gene matches. The CDR3 is 16 residues long. Germline V gene lookup returns CDR1 KGHSH and CDR2 LQKENI. The CDR3: CASSPVTGGGNQPQHF. The CDR3 region has the DNA TGTGCCAGCTCACCGGTGACAGGGGGCGGCAATCAGCCCCAGCATTTT.

The CDR3 region has the DNA TGTGCCACCAGCAGAGATAAGGGGCTTAACTATGGCTACACCTTC. Translating it yields CATSRDKGLNYGYTF. The chain joins TRBV15 to TRBJ1-2, with a possible D match to TRBD1 (5 bases). Germline CDR1 and CDR2: LNHNV and YYDKDF (reference sequence). V was shortened by 0 bases and J by 1 base, with 9 bases between the two germline ends. The CDR3 is 15 amino acids.

This chain uses TRBV29-1 with TRBJ2-1; TRBD1 might be the D (5 bases). CDR1 and CDR2 from the germline V gene are SQVTM and ANQGSEA. V was clipped by 0 bases and J by 4 bases, with 16 bases between them. The CDR3 spans 16 residues. The CDR3 nucleotides are TGCAGCGTTGAAGATCGTATGGGGCGGAGATACAATGAGCAGTTCTTC. This sequence encodes CSVEDRMGRRYNEQFF.

Comments on this clone: The sample has other DNA sequences that encode this CDR3 too. J is TRBJ2-7 and V is TRBV5-1; 8 nucleotides line up with TRBD1. The CDR3 runs to 14 residues. The V gene's germline CDR1 is SGHRS and CDR2 YFSETQ. Trimming removed 1 base from V and 4 bases from J; junction bases left unmatched: 4. The CDR3 DNA reads as TGCGCCAGCAGCTTGCGGCAGGGGGCTTACGAGCAGTACTTC. Encoded protein: CASSLRQGAYEQYF.

This sequence joins TRBV5-4 and TRBJ2-3; weak D call: TRBD2 (6 bases). The germline V gene encodes CDR1 SGHNT and CDR2 YYREEE (reference sequence). V lost 5 bases and J 3 bases, leaving 13 bases between the germline ends. The CDR3 totals 14 residues. CDR3 in amino acids: CASSPKGGTDTQYF. The CDR3 coding sequence is TGTGCCAGCAGTCCCAAGGGAGGAACAGATACGCAGTATTTT.

J is TRBJ2-2 and V is TRBV6-6, with D uncertain. The CDR3 spans 13 residues. CDR1 is MNHNY, CDR2 SVGAGI, per germline (reference sequence). Deletions cut 6 bases from V and 4 bases from J, with 9 bases between. CDR3 DNA sequence: TGTGCCAGCAGGACCCCCGGCACCGGGGAGCTGTTTTTT. Its protein product is CASRTPGTGELFF.

The chain links TRBV28 to TRBJ1-2, with D tentatively TRBD1 (6 bases). Germline-derived CDR1 and CDR2 are MDHEN and SYDVKM. The CDR3 contains 17 residues. Trimming removed 4 bases at V and 8 bases at J, with 26 bases between. The chain's CDR3 is CASSSLPSDSAYVGYTF. The CDR3 region has the DNA TGTGCCAGCAGTTCCTTACCCTCGGACAGCGCGTACGTAGGCTACACCTTC.

The rearrangement uses TRBV28 and TRBJ2-1; D is ambiguous. The germline V and J ends were trimmed by 1 base and 0 bases, with 10 bases remaining between them. The CDR3 extends over 16 amino acids. The germline V gene has CDR1 MDHEN and CDR2 SYDVKM. This chain's CDR3 is CASSLYTLRSYNEQFF. The CDR3 DNA reads as TGTGCCAGCAGTTTATACACTCTTCGCTCCTACAATGAGCAGTTCTTC.

V gene TRBV5-6 combines with J gene TRBJ2-6; D tentatively fits TRBD1 or TRBD2 (5 bases each). Between the trimmed V and J ends, which lost 4 bases and 2 bases, there was a span of 7 bases. The CDR3 contains 14 residues. Germline V gives CDR1 SGHDT, CDR2 YYEEEE. The CDR3 DNA reads as TGTGCCAGCAGCCCGGGACCTGGGGCCAACGTCCTGACTTTC. Translated, it gives CASSPGPGANVLTF.

The rearrangement joins TRBV11-2 to TRBJ1-2; possible D gene TRBD1, 5 bases. The CDR3 runs to 13 residues. V shed 5 bases and J shed 3 bases, with 10 bases lying between them. The V gene's germline CDR1 is SGHAT and CDR2 FQNNGV. CDR3 nucleotide sequence: TGTGCCAGCAGCCTTGGGGGAGACTATGGCTACACCTTC. The encoded protein is CASSLGGDYGYTF.

The chain is built from TRBV7-2 and TRBJ2-5, with TRBD2 as a possible D gene (6 bases). The V end lost 6 bases, the J end lost 5 bases, and 10 bases lay between the germline ends. The CDR3 extends over 12 amino acids. Germline lookup yields CDR1 SGHTA and CDR2 FQGNSA. For the CDR3, the DNA is TGTGCCAGCAGTTGGAGGGGCGAGACCCAGTACTTC. Amino acids: CASSWRGETQYF.

V is TRBV7-8 and J is TRBJ2-2; D not certain. With 0 bases removed from V and 5 bases from J, the gap between germline ends came to 7 bases. CDR3 length: 14 amino acids. The germline gives CDR1 SGHVS, CDR2 FQNEAQ. This CDR3 reads CASSLASWTGELFF. The CDR3 DNA reads TGTGCCAGCAGCTTAGCCTCATGGACCGGGGAGCTGTTTTTT.

This clone was picked up a small number of times. This chain connects TRBV19 to TRBJ2-2; D is undetermined. Germline CDR1 reads LNHDA; CDR2 reads SQIVND (reference sequence). V lost 6 bases to trimming and J lost 4 bases, with 12 bases between them. The CDR3 totals 14 residues. The CDR3 reads CASSPPRATGELFF. CDR3 DNA sequence: TGTGCCAGTAGCCCCCCTAGAGCCACCGGGGAGCTGTTTTTT. Combining the CDR3 with reference TRBV19 and TRBJ2-2 gives the whole variable domain DGGITQSPKYLFRKEGQNVTLSCEQNLNHDAMYWYRQDPGQGLRLIYYSQIVNDFQKGDIAEGYSVSREKKESFPLTVTSAQKNPTAFYLCASSPPRATGELFFGEGSRLTVL.

The J gene is TRBJ2-7, the V gene TRBV7-2, with a weak D call TRBD2 (6 bases). The V end was cut by 5 bases, the J end by 3 bases, with 20 bases between. Germline V CDR1 and CDR2: SGHTA, FQGNSA. The CDR3 consists of 16 residues. As DNA, the CDR3 is TGTGCCAGCAGCAAAAGAAGCGGGTCCTTCTACTACGAGCAGTACTTC. As protein: CASSKRSGSFYYEQYF.